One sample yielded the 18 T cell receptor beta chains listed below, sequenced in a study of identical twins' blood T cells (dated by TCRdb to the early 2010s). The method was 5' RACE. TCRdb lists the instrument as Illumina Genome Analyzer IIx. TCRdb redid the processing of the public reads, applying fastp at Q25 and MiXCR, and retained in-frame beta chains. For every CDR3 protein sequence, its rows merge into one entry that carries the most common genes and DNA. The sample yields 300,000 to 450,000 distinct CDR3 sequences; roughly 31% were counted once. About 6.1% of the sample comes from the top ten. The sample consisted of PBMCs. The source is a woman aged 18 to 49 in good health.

The CDR3 bases are TGTGCCAGCAGCCCAGGACAGAATGAGCAGTTCTTC. Protein: CASSPGQNEQFF. The gene calls are TRBV6-6 and TRBJ2-1, with D possibly matching TRBD1 (6 bases). Germline V gene data show CDR1 as MNHNY and CDR2 as SVGAGI (reference sequence). The CDR3 loop spans 12 amino acids. V was trimmed by 6 bases and J by 7 bases, leaving 10 bases between them.

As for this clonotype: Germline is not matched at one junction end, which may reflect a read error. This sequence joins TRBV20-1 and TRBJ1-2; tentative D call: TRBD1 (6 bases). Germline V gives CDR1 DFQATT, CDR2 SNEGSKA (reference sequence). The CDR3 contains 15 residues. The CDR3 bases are TGCAGTGCCCCGGGGGGCGCAGGGTCTACTTATGGCTACGCCTTC. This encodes CSAPGGAGSTYGYAF.

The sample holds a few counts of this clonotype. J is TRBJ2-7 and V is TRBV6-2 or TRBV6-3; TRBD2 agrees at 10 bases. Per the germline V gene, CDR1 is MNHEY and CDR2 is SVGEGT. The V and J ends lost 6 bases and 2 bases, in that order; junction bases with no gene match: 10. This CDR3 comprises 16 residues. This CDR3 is CASSLRRTSGTYEQYF. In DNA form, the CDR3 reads TGTGCCAGCAGCTTGCGACGGACTAGCGGTACCTACGAGCAGTACTTC.

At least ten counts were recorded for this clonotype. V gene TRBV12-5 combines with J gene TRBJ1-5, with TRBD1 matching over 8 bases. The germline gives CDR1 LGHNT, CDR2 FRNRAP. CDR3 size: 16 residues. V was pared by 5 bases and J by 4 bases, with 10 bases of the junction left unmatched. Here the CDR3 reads CASGPQGAHYNQPQHF. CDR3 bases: TGTGCTAGTGGTCCCCAGGGGGCCCATTATAATCAGCCCCAGCATTTT. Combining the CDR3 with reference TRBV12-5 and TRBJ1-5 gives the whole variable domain DARVTQTPRHKVTEMGQEVTMRCQPILGHNTVFWYRQTMMQGLELLAYFRNRAPLDDSGMPKDRFSAEMPDATLATLKIQPSEPRDSAVYFCASGPQGAHYNQPQHFGDGTRLSIL.

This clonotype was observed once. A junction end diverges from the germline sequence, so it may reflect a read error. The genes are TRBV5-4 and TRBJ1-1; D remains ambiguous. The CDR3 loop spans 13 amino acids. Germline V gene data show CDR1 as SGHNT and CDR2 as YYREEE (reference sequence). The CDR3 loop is CASSLRQNAEAFF. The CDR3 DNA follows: TGTGCCAGCAGCTTGAGGCAGAACGCTGAAGCTTTCTTT.

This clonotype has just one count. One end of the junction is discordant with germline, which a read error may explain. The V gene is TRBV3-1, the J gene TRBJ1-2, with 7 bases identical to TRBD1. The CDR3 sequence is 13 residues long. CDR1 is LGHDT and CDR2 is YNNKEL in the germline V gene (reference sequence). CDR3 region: CASNRGTADGCTF. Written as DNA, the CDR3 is TGTGCCAGCAATCGCGGGACAGCAGATGGCTGCACCTTC.

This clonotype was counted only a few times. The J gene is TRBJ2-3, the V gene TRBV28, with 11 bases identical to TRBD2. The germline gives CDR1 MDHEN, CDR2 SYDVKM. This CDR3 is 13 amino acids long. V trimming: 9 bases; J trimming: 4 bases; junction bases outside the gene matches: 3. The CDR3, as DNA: TGTGCCAGTACTAGCGGGAGCCCAGATACGCAGTATTTT. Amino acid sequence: CASTSGSPDTQYF.

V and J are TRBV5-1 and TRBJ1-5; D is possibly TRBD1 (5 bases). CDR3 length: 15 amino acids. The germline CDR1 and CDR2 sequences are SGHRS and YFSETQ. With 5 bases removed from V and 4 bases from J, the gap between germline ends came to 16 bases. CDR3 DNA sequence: TGCGCCAGCAGACCGGGGCCGGAAAGGAATCAGCCCCAGCATTTT. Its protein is CASRPGPERNQPQHF.

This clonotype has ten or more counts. The CDR3 protein is CSVVPNRYPNYGYTF. For the CDR3, the DNA is TGCAGCGTTGTCCCTAACAGATACCCTAACTATGGCTACACCTTC. J is TRBJ1-2 and V is TRBV29-1; D unresolved. There are 15 residues in the CDR3. Trimming took off 4 bases at V and 0 bases at J, with 15 bases between the two ends. The germline V gene encodes CDR1 SQVTM and CDR2 ANQGSEA.

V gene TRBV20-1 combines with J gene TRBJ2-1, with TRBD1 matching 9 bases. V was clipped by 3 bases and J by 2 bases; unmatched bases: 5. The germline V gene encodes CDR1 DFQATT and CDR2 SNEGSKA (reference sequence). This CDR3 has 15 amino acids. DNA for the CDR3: TGCAGTGCTAGTAGGGACAGGGAACCCTACAATGAGCAGTTCTTC. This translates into CSASRDREPYNEQFF.

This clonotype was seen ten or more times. CDR3 amino acids: CASSLLGVHGELFF. As DNA, the CDR3 is TGTGCCAGCAGTTTACTCGGGGTTCACGGGGAGCTGTTTTTT. This chain links TRBV12-3 or TRBV12-4 with TRBJ2-2; a possible D gene is TRBD2 (5 bases). The CDR3 loop spans 14 amino acids. V gave up 2 bases and J gave up 7 bases, with 11 bases separating them.

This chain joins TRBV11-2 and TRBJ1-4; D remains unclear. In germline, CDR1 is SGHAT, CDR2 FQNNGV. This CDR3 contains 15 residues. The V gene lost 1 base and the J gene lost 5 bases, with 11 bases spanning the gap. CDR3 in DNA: TGTGCCAGCAGCTTAGTGGACCAGAAGAATGAAAAACTGTTTTTT. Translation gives CASSLVDQKNEKLFF.

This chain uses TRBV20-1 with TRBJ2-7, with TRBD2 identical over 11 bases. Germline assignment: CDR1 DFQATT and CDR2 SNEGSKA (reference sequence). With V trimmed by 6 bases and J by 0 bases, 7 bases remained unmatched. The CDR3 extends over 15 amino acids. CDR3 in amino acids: CSASSGGADSYEQYF. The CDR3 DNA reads TGCAGTGCAAGTAGCGGGGGGGCCGACTCCTACGAGCAGTACTTC.

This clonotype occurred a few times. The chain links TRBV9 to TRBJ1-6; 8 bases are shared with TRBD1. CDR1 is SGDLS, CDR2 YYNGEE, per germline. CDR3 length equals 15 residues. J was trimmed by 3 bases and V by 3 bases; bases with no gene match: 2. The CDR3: CASSGTGIYNSPLHF. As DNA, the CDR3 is TGTGCCAGCAGCGGGACAGGGATCTATAATTCACCCCTCCACTTT.

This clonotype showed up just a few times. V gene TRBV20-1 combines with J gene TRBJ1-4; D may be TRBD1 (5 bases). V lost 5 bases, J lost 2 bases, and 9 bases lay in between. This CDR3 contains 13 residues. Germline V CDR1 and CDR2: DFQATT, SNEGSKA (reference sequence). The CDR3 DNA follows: TGCAGTGCTCGCAGGGAGACTAATGAAAAACTGTTTTTT. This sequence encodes CSARRETNEKLFF.

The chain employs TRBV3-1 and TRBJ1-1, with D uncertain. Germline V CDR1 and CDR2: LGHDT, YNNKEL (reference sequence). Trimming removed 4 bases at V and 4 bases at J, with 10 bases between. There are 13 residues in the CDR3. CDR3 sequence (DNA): TGTGCCAGCAGCCCGTCCGCGGGCACTGAAGCTTTCTTT. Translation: CASSPSAGTEAFF.

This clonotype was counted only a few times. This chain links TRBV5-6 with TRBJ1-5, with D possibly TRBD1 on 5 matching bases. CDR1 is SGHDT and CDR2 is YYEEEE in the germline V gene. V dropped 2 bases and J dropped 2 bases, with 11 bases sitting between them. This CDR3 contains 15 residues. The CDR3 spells CASSFRRGGNQPQHF. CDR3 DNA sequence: TGTGCCAGCAGCTTTCGGAGGGGTGGCAATCAGCCCCAGCATTTT.

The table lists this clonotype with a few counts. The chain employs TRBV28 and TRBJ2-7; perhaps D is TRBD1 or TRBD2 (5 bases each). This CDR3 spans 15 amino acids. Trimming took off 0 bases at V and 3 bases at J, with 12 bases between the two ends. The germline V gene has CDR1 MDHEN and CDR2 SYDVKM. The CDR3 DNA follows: TGTGCCAGCAGTTTATGGGGGACGGGACGCTACGAGCAGTACTTC. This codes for CASSLWGTGRYEQYF.